These 25 T cell receptor beta chains came from one sample sequenced in a study of cytomegalovirus exposure and HLA in healthy donors. This PCR relied on a set of 60 Vbeta primers and 13 Jbeta primers. TCRdb's copy holds only in-frame clones and misses some; the assay was immunoSEQ multiplex PCR. Of fewer than 150,000 clones in the sample, roughly 80% were seen once. The sequenced material came from PBMCs. Receptors originate from a man aged 35-49 years in good health and CMV-seronegative.

V gene TRBV28 combines with J gene TRBJ1-5; D is uncertain. V shed 6 bases and J shed 0 bases, with 12 bases lying between them. Germline V gene lookup returns CDR1 MDHEN and CDR2 SYDVKM. The CDR3 consists of 15 residues. The CDR3 region is CASRSDSYSNQPQHF. CDR3 nucleotide sequence: TGTGCCAGCAGGAGCGACTCCTATAGCAATCAGCCCCAGCATTTT.

V and J are TRBV10-1 and TRBJ2-2; D is possibly TRBD2 (5 bases). The CDR3 extends over 17 amino acids. V lost 0 bases and J lost 0, with 11 bases in between. Germline CDR1 and CDR2: WNHNN and SYGVQD (reference sequence). CDR3 in amino acids: CASSESGVHPNTGELFF. The CDR3 bases are TGCGCCAGCAGTGAGTCGGGAGTGCACCCGAACACCGGGGAGCTGTTTTTT.

The rearrangement uses TRBV5-1 and TRBJ2-7, with 9 nucleotides matching TRBD2. Unmatched junction bases numbered 7, after V lost 3 bases and J lost 3 bases. The CDR3 has 15 amino acids. Germline values: CDR1 SGHRS, CDR2 YFSETQ. CDR3 region: CASSSDLAGNYEQYF. Written as DNA, the CDR3 is TGCGCCAGCAGCTCCGATCTAGCGGGGAACTACGAGCAGTACTTC.

The rearrangement uses TRBV15 and TRBJ2-7; 7 bases map to TRBD2. V gave up 0 bases and J gave up 6 bases; unmatched junction bases: 8. The CDR3 has 15 amino acids. The germline gives CDR1 LNHNV, CDR2 YYDKDF (reference sequence). The chain's CDR3 is CATSRDWEGNGEQYF. The CDR3 nucleotides read TGTGCCACCAGCAGAGATTGGGAGGGAAATGGCGAGCAGTACTTC.

J is TRBJ1-4 and V is TRBV18; D is perhaps TRBD1 (6 bases). The CDR3 runs to 15 residues. Trimming cost V 2 bases and J 5 bases, with 12 bases left between them. Germline V lookup: CDR1 KGHSH, CDR2 LQKENI. The CDR3 loop is CASSPADSPNEKLFF. The CDR3 region has the DNA TGTGCCAGCTCACCAGCGGACAGCCCGAATGAAAAACTGTTTTTT. The variable domain in full, completed from reference TRBV18 and TRBJ1-4, reads NAGVMQNPRHLVRRRGQEARLRCSPMKGHSHVYWYRQLPEEGLKFMVYLQKENIIDESGMPKERFSAEFPKEGPSILRIQQVVRGDSAAYFCASSPADSPNEKLFFGSGTQLSVL.

The rearrangement uses TRBV18 and TRBJ1-4; D is unresolved. Germline CDR1 and CDR2: KGHSH and LQKENI. The CDR3 runs 15 residues. V was clipped by 5 bases and J by 0 bases, with 10 bases between them. CDR3 in DNA: TGTGCCAGCTCAGGCGCGGGAGCAACTAATGAAAAACTGTTTTTT. It yields the protein CASSGAGATNEKLFF.

The chain employs TRBV5-1 and TRBJ2-5, with 9 bases matching TRBD1. This CDR3 comprises 15 residues. J was trimmed by 5 bases and V by 3 bases; bases with no gene match: 8. Looked up from germline, CDR1 is SGHRS and CDR2 is YFSETQ. This CDR3 reads CASSSGDRARETQYF. DNA of the CDR3: TGCGCCAGCAGCTCGGGGGACAGGGCTCGGGAGACCCAGTACTTC.

In DNA, the CDR3 is TGTGCCAGTAGTACGGACAGGGGAGGACAGCCCCAGCATTTT. Its translation: CASSTDRGGQPQHF. This chain uses TRBV19 with TRBJ1-5; 9 bases are a match to TRBD1. V was clipped by 4 bases and J by 7 bases; unmatched bases: 5. Germline V lookup: CDR1 LNHDA, CDR2 SQIVND (reference sequence). CDR3 length: 14 amino acids.

The rearrangement joins TRBV7-6 to TRBJ1-4, with TRBD1 matching 7 bases. Germline lookup yields CDR1 SGHVS and CDR2 FNYEAQ. This CDR3 region has 17 residues. V lost 4 bases to trimming and J lost 10 bases; unmatched junction nucleotides: 18. CDR3 coding DNA: TGTGCCAGCAGCTCCCCCACCCGGGACAGTCTATTTGGAAAACTGTTTTTT. Its translation is CASSSPTRDSLFGKLFF.

This clone has just a few counts. The V call is TRBV6-5, the J call TRBJ1-4, with 8 nucleotides matching TRBD1. This CDR3 comprises 15 residues. Trimming removed 2 bases from V and 5 bases from J; junction bases left unmatched: 4. Germline V CDR1 and CDR2: MNHEY, SVGAGI. This CDR3 reads CASSYTGGENEKLFF. The CDR3 DNA reads TGTGCCAGCAGTTACACAGGGGGTGAAAATGAAAAACTGTTTTTT.

V and J are TRBV6-5 and TRBJ2-1; D gene unclear. V lost 4 bases and J lost 0, with 13 bases in between. Per germline, CDR1 MNHEY and CDR2 SVGAGI. The CDR3 totals 16 residues. The CDR3 sequence: CASSSTVASSYNEQFF. As DNA, the CDR3 is TGTGCCAGCAGTTCTACGGTCGCTAGCTCCTACAATGAGCAGTTCTTC.

In its sample, this clone was seen a few times. The CDR3 DNA reads as TGTGCCAGCAATTTAGCGGGGGCCCCAGGCGAGCAGTTCTTC. It specifies CASNLAGAPGEQFF. This sequence joins TRBV11-1 and TRBJ2-1; 9 bases map to TRBD2. The germline gives CDR1 SGHAT, CDR2 FQDESV (reference sequence). The CDR3 covers 14 residues. V dropped 7 bases and J dropped 10; count of bases not matched to a gene: 11.

This chain connects TRBV2 to TRBJ1-1; 7 positions agree with TRBD1. Trimming cost V 6 bases and J 5 bases; bases outside gene matches: 12. CDR1 and CDR2 (germline): SNHLY, FYNNEI. This CDR3 is 15 amino acids long. The CDR3 bases are TGTGCCAGCAGCGGCAGCACAGGGGCGAGGACTGAAGCTTTCTTT. This translates into CASSGSTGARTEAFF.

The chain carries TRBV6-5 and TRBJ2-3; 7 nucleotides align to TRBD2. With 5 bases clipped from V and 6 bases from J, the junction kept 5 bases outside the gene matches. This CDR3 contains 13 residues. Germline CDR1 is MNHEY and CDR2 is SVGAGI. The CDR3 spells CASSPLAMDTQYF. The CDR3, as DNA: TGTGCCAGCAGTCCACTAGCGATGGATACGCAGTATTTT.

The rearrangement links TRBV5-1 to TRBJ1-1; 9 bases agree with TRBD1. The ends lost 3 bases at V and 1 base at J; junction bases unmatched: 13. This CDR3 is built from 18 residues. The germline V gene encodes CDR1 SGHRS and CDR2 YFSETQ. The DNA for the CDR3 is TGCGCCAGCAGCTGGGGACGAACAGGGGGCCTCGAGAACACTGAAGCTTTCTTT. Translating it yields CASSWGRTGGLENTEAFF.

The chain couples TRBV5-6 to TRBJ1-3; D is ambiguous. CDR3 size: 13 residues. Trimming cost V 4 bases and J 7 bases, with 12 bases left between them. Looked up from germline, CDR1 is SGHDT and CDR2 is YYEEEE. The CDR3 is CASSLTSGNTIYF. Here the CDR3 DNA reads TGTGCCAGCAGCCTGACTTCGGGGAACACCATATATTTT.

This chain uses TRBV5-4 with TRBJ2-7, with TRBD1 matching over 7 bases. This CDR3 has 14 amino acids. V lost 5 bases, J lost 2 bases, and 7 bases stayed unmatched. In germline, CDR1 is SGHNT, CDR2 YYREEE (reference sequence). The CDR3 here is CASSTRQGAYEQYF. CDR3 DNA sequence: TGTGCCAGCAGTACCCGACAGGGCGCCTACGAGCAGTACTTC.

The CDR3 DNA reads as TGTGCCAGCTCACCGGGGCAGGGTAAAGAGACCCAGTACTTC. Protein sequence: CASSPGQGKETQYF. The rearrangement links TRBV18 to TRBJ2-5, with a weak D call TRBD1 (5 bases). In germline, CDR1 is KGHSH, CDR2 LQKENI. This CDR3 has 14 residues. V lost 3 bases and J 3 bases, leaving 11 bases between the germline ends.

A word on this clone: Its ends do not fully match the called genes, so a read error is possible. CDR3 coding DNA: TGTGCCAGCGGTGGCAGGGGACAACCCGAACCCTCCTATCGCTTC. Its translation: CASGGRGQPEPSYRF. The chain couples TRBV28 to TRBJ1-2; possibly TRBD1 for D (6 bases). The CDR3 length is 15 residues. The germline V gene has CDR1 MDHEN and CDR2 SYDVKM.

The rearrangement links TRBV6-1 to TRBJ2-1, with 7 bases fitting TRBD2. The V segment lost 1 base and the J segment 9 bases; nucleotides outside the gene matches: 9. This CDR3 spans 15 amino acids. Germline V lookup: CDR1 MNHNS, CDR2 SASEGT. CDR3 amino acids: CASSEGGGGRSEQFF. The CDR3 coding sequence is TGTGCCAGCAGTGAAGGTGGGGGGGGTAGAAGTGAGCAGTTCTTC.

The chain carries TRBV11-2 and TRBJ2-7; D is possibly TRBD1 (5 bases). Germline V gene sequence: CDR1 SGHAT, CDR2 FQNNGV. The V and J ends lost 3 bases and 9 bases respectively, with 12 bases between them. The CDR3 is 12 amino acids. CDR3 in amino acids: CASSLLTQGQYF. The CDR3, as DNA: TGTGCCAGCAGCTTGCTTACCCAGGGGCAGTACTTC.

The chain uses TRBV29-1 and TRBJ2-3, with TRBD2 identical over 16 bases. From germline, CDR1 is SQVTM and CDR2 ANQGSEA. The CDR3 consists of 18 residues. V shed 3 bases, J shed 2 bases, and the junction held 8 bases outside the gene matches. The CDR3 protein is CSVERTGTSGRVTDTQYF. The DNA of the CDR3 is TGCAGCGTTGAGAGGACTGGGACTAGCGGGAGGGTCACAGATACGCAGTATTTT.

The chain links TRBV5-1 to TRBJ1-1; 7 bases are shared with TRBD1. Germline V gene data show CDR1 as SGHRS and CDR2 as YFSETQ. This CDR3 region has 14 residues. V shed 5 bases and J 4 bases; nucleotides not matched to a gene: 8. CDR3 nucleotides: TGCGCCAGCAGTACCCAGGGGGTCGGCACTGAAGCTTTCTTT. Translating gives CASSTQGVGTEAFF.

The J gene is TRBJ2-7, the V gene TRBV19, with 13 bases aligning to TRBD2. The CDR3 covers 15 residues. The germline V gene encodes CDR1 LNHDA and CDR2 SQIVND (reference sequence). Unmatched junction bases numbered 2, after V lost 3 bases and J lost 3 bases. The CDR3 DNA is TGTGCCAGTAGTATGGGGACTAGCGGGGTCTACGAGCAGTACTTC. This translates into CASSMGTSGVYEQYF.

The CDR3 sequence is CAWTTGMDTEAFF. The CDR3 DNA follows: TGTGCCTGGACAACGGGGATGGACACTGAAGCTTTCTTT. This chain uses TRBV30 with TRBJ1-1; no firm D call. Trimming stripped 4 bases from V and 3 bases from J, with 12 bases between. The CDR3 has 13 amino acids. Germline-derived CDR1 and CDR2 are GTSNPN and SVGIG (reference sequence).